Listed below are T cell receptor beta chains from one sample, sequenced in a study of blood T cell repertoires in COVID-19. Data came from immunoSEQ multiplex PCR; TCRdb stores just in-frame clones and leaves some out. The sample includes around 300,000 clones, roughly 89% of them seen just once. What was sequenced was peripheral blood. All receptors derive from a woman between 35 and 50 years old who had recovered from COVID-19. The CDR3 runs from the conserved cysteine through the conserved F or W. The D gene is left open where the match is weak. Clone size is given for some rows only: seen once, a few or many times, or a class if the clone is expanded.

j_call: TRBJ1-2; clone_size: NA; d_call: NA; v_call: TRBV6-5; cdr3_nt: TGTGCCAGCAGGACTCCTGACAGCTATGGCTACACCTTC; cdr3_aa: CASRTPDSYGYTF
j_call: TRBJ2-1; clone_size: NA; d_call: TRBD1; v_call: TRBV4-1; cdr3_nt: TGCGCCAGCAGCCAAGGGACAGGACCTACCCTGGGTGAGCAGTTCTTC; cdr3_aa: CASSQGTGPTLGEQFF
j_call: TRBJ2-7; clone_size: NA; d_call: TRBD2; v_call: TRBV6-5; cdr3_nt: TGTGCCAGCAGCCACGGCCCTAGCGGCGAGCAGTACTTC; cdr3_aa: CASSHGPSGEQYF
j_call: TRBJ1-5; clone_size: NA; d_call: NA; v_call: TRBV6-2/TRBV6-3; cdr3_nt: TGTGCCAGCAGTAAAACCTTTCGGCGACAGATCAATCAGCCCCAGCATTTT; cdr3_aa: CASSKTFRRQINQPQHF
j_call: TRBJ1-2; clone_size: NA; d_call: NA; v_call: TRBV5-1; cdr3_nt: TGCGCCAGCAGCTTGTGGCAACAGAGCTATGGGGGCTACACCTTC; cdr3_aa: CASSLWQQSYGGYTF
j_call: TRBJ2-1; clone_size: NA; d_call: NA; v_call: TRBV3-1/TRBV3-2; cdr3_nt: TGTGCCAGCAGCAGTAACCCCCTAGCTTCTGAGCAGTTCTTC; cdr3_aa: CASSSNPLASEQFF
j_call: TRBJ2-6; clone_size: NA; d_call: TRBD2; v_call: TRBV5-1; cdr3_nt: TGCGCCAGCAGCCGGGCCCCGCTAGCGGGAGGTGCTGGGGCCAACGTCCTGACTTTC; cdr3_aa: CASSRAPLAGGAGANVLTF
j_call: TRBJ2-7; clone_size: NA; d_call: TRBD2; v_call: TRBV13; cdr3_nt: TGTGCCAGCAGCTTAGGCGCTAGCGGGATTATATACTTC; cdr3_aa: CASSLGASGIIYF
j_call: TRBJ2-3; clone_size: once; d_call: TRBD2; v_call: TRBV6-4; cdr3_nt: TGTGCCAGCAGTGACAAGACTAGCCCAGATACGCAGTATTTT; cdr3_aa: CASSDKTSPDTQYF
j_call: TRBJ1-5; clone_size: NA; d_call: TRBD1; v_call: TRBV30; cdr3_nt: TGTGCCTGGAGGGCGGGGACAGGCAATCAGCCCCAGCATTTT; cdr3_aa: CAWRAGTGNQPQHF
j_call: TRBJ1-1; clone_size: once; d_call: NA; v_call: TRBV10-3; cdr3_nt: TGTGCCATCAGTGAGTCGAGGGGGAAGGGGGACACTGAAGCTTTCTTT; cdr3_aa: CAISESRGKGDTEAFF
j_call: TRBJ2-1; clone_size: NA; d_call: NA; v_call: TRBV7-9; cdr3_nt: TGTGCCAGCAGCTTATTTCAGGGGAATGAGCAGTTCTTC; cdr3_aa: CASSLFQGNEQFF
j_call: TRBJ2-2; clone_size: NA; d_call: NA; v_call: TRBV5-1; cdr3_nt: TGCGCCAGCAGCTTGGAGGGAGTGGGGGGCACCGGGGAGCTGTTTTTT; cdr3_aa: CASSLEGVGGTGELFF
j_call: TRBJ2-1; clone_size: NA; d_call: TRBD2; v_call: TRBV6-4; cdr3_nt: TGTGCCAGCAGCCTTTTCGGGACTAGCGGGAGCTACAATGAGCAGTTCTTC; cdr3_aa: CASSLFGTSGSYNEQFF
j_call: TRBJ2-4; clone_size: NA; d_call: NA; v_call: TRBV4-2; cdr3_nt: TGTGCCAGCAGCCAAGGAGGACGCGGGGTCCTAGCCAAAAACATTCAGTACTTC; cdr3_aa: CASSQGGRGVLAKNIQYF
j_call: TRBJ2-7; clone_size: NA; d_call: TRBD2; v_call: TRBV27; cdr3_nt: TGTGCCAGCAGTTTATCCGGGACTAGCCTGTTTTACGAGCAGTACTTC; cdr3_aa: CASSLSGTSLFYEQYF
j_call: TRBJ2-2; clone_size: NA; d_call: NA; v_call: TRBV7-8; cdr3_nt: TGTGCCAGCAGCTTAATGGAGGTGGGGACCGGGGAGCTGTTTTTT; cdr3_aa: CASSLMEVGTGELFF
j_call: TRBJ1-1; clone_size: NA; d_call: TRBD1; v_call: TRBV5-1; cdr3_nt: TGCGCCAGCAGGGGAACAGGGGGCACTGAAGCTTTCTTT; cdr3_aa: CASRGTGGTEAFF
j_call: TRBJ1-3; clone_size: NA; d_call: NA; v_call: TRBV3-1/TRBV3-2; cdr3_nt: TGTGCCAGCAGCCAAGTACAGTCTGGAAACACCATATATTTT; cdr3_aa: CASSQVQSGNTIYF
j_call: TRBJ1-1; clone_size: once; d_call: NA; v_call: TRBV5-6; cdr3_nt: TGTGCCAGCAGCATCGGGGTTAACACTGAAGCTTTCTTT; cdr3_aa: CASSIGVNTEAFF
j_call: TRBJ1-6; clone_size: NA; d_call: TRBD1; v_call: TRBV13; cdr3_nt: TGTGCCAGCAGCTTCGATGGCAGGGGGCTTCTTGGAGATAATTCACCCCTCCACTTT; cdr3_aa: CASSFDGRGLLGDNSPLHF
j_call: TRBJ1-5; clone_size: NA; d_call: TRBD1; v_call: TRBV11-2; cdr3_nt: TGTGCCAGCAGCACCCAGGGGGCACAAGGACCCCAGCATTTT; cdr3_aa: CASSTQGAQGPQHF
j_call: TRBJ2-1; clone_size: once; d_call: NA; v_call: TRBV19; cdr3_nt: TGTGCCAGTACCGAGCCCCAGCGAGAAGAGCAGTTCTTC; cdr3_aa: CASTEPQREEQFF
j_call: TRBJ2-2; clone_size: NA; d_call: TRBD2; v_call: TRBV28; cdr3_nt: TGTGCCAGCAGTTTGTTCACGAAGGGGGCGGGAGGGCCCACCGGGGAGCTGTTTTTT; cdr3_aa: CASSLFTKGAGGPTGELFF
j_call: TRBJ1-3; clone_size: NA; d_call: NA; v_call: TRBV3-1/TRBV3-2; cdr3_nt: TGTGCCAGCAGCCGGGGCACCTCTGGAAACACCATATATTTT; cdr3_aa: CASSRGTSGNTIYF
j_call: TRBJ1-2; clone_size: NA; d_call: NA; v_call: TRBV28; cdr3_nt: TGTGCCAGCAGTTTTACTGACTATGGCTACACCTTC; cdr3_aa: CASSFTDYGYTF
j_call: TRBJ1-4; clone_size: NA; d_call: TRBD1; v_call: TRBV2; cdr3_nt: TGTGCCAGCCGTCTCTCCGGGACAGAGTTCGAAAAACTGTTTTTT; cdr3_aa: CASRLSGTEFEKLFF
j_call: TRBJ1-3; clone_size: once; d_call: TRBD1; v_call: TRBV7-9; cdr3_nt: TGTGCCAGCAGCAGCGGCGGACAGGGACCGGGAATCTCTGGAAACACCATATATTTT; cdr3_aa: CASSSGGQGPGISGNTIYF
j_call: TRBJ2-7; clone_size: NA; d_call: TRBD2; v_call: TRBV25-1; cdr3_nt: TGTGCCAGCAGTGCACGATTCGTGGGGAGGGAGATCTACGAGCAGTACTTC; cdr3_aa: CASSARFVGREIYEQYF
j_call: TRBJ2-1; clone_size: NA; d_call: NA; v_call: TRBV27; cdr3_nt: TGTGCCAGCAGTTTAGACAGCTACAATGAGCAGTTCTTC; cdr3_aa: CASSLDSYNEQFF
j_call: TRBJ2-5; clone_size: NA; d_call: TRBD1; v_call: TRBV15; cdr3_nt: TGTGCCACCAGCAGGTCCGGGACAGGGAAGGAAGAGACCCAGTACTTC; cdr3_aa: CATSRSGTGKEETQYF
j_call: TRBJ2-1; clone_size: NA; d_call: TRBD2; v_call: TRBV5-6; cdr3_nt: TGTGCCAGCTGGACGGCTAGCGGGATCGGCGCCTACAATGAGCAGTTCTTC; cdr3_aa: CASWTASGIGAYNEQFF
j_call: TRBJ2-3; clone_size: NA; d_call: TRBD2; v_call: TRBV10-3; cdr3_nt: TGTGCCATCAGGGAGCGGGGAAACACAGATACGCAGTATTTT; cdr3_aa: CAIRERGNTDTQYF
j_call: TRBJ1-2; clone_size: NA; d_call: NA; v_call: TRBV7-9; cdr3_nt: TGTGCCAGCAGCCACAACATTAACTATGGCTACACCTTC; cdr3_aa: CASSHNINYGYTF